This entry lists 30 T cell receptor beta chains sequenced from one sample in a study of T cell changes during pregnancy in multiple sclerosis. The assay was immunoSEQ multiplex PCR, and TCRdb's table has in-frame clones only and misses some. The sample lists fewer than 50,000 clones, roughly 88% occurring once. This specimen consisted of peripheral blood, obtained in the second trimester of pregnancy. The receptor set was obtained from a female donor in good health, enrolled as a control in a pregnancy study.

The rearrangement links TRBV5-5 to TRBJ2-3; 9 positions match TRBD2. V was clipped by 4 bases and J by 0 bases; unmatched bases: 12. Looked up from germline, CDR1 is SGHKS and CDR2 is YYEKEE (reference sequence). The CDR3 runs 18 residues. DNA for the CDR3: TGTGCCAGCAGCACAGAGCGAAGCGGGGGGCTTAGCACAGATACGCAGTATTTT. Translating gives CASSTERSGGLSTDTQYF.

V usage is TRBV11-1 and J usage is TRBJ2-7; 10 positions match TRBD1. V lost 6 bases to trimming and J lost 4 bases; unmatched junction nucleotides: 6. There are 14 residues in the CDR3. Germline CDR1 and CDR2: SGHAT and FQDESV (reference sequence). CDR3 loop: CASSADRGLYEQYF. The DNA for the CDR3 is TGTGCCAGCAGTGCGGACAGGGGGTTATACGAGCAGTACTTC.

This clone was seen only once. The chain links TRBV27 to TRBJ2-1; TRBD1 agrees at 9 bases. V lost 6 bases to trimming and J lost 7 bases; unmatched junction nucleotides: 10. CDR3 length equals 15 residues. The germline V gene has CDR1 MNHEY and CDR2 SMNVEV (reference sequence). The CDR3 loop is CASSTIRDRVNEQFF. The CDR3 DNA reads as TGTGCCAGCAGCACCATAAGGGACAGGGTAAATGAGCAGTTCTTC.

The V gene is TRBV27, the J gene TRBJ2-1; 9 positions match TRBD2. This CDR3 has 15 residues. Germline V gene lookup returns CDR1 MNHEY and CDR2 SMNVEV (reference sequence). V lost 6 bases, J lost 7 bases, and 10 bases stayed unmatched. CDR3 coding DNA: TGTGCCAGCAGCCCACCCCTAGCGGGATGGAATGAGCAGTTCTTC. Translated: CASSPPLAGWNEQFF.

The chain recombines TRBV29-1 with TRBJ1-4; TRBD1 matches at 9 bases. The CDR3 is 13 residues long. V lost 7 bases to trimming and J lost 7 bases; unmatched junction nucleotides: 7. Germline-derived CDR1 and CDR2 are SQVTM and ANQGSEA. As DNA, the CDR3 is TGCAGCGGTATTGGGACAGGGAGTGAAAAACTGTTTTTT. Its translation is CSGIGTGSEKLFF.

V is TRBV7-9 and J is TRBJ1-6, with 8 nucleotides matching TRBD1. Germline V CDR1 and CDR2: SEHNR, FQNEAQ (reference sequence). Germline trimming cut 5 bases from V and 0 bases from J; bases unmatched to any gene: 6. This CDR3 region has 17 residues. CDR3 sequence reads: CASSVPGGDSYNSPLHF. In DNA, the CDR3 is TGTGCCAGCAGCGTCCCAGGGGGCGACTCCTATAATTCACCCCTCCACTTT.

CDR3 loop: CASGPPRQSSTEAFF. CDR3 bases: TGTGCTAGTGGTCCCCCCCGACAGTCAAGCACTGAAGCTTTCTTT. The rearrangement uses TRBV12-5 and TRBJ1-1; TRBD1 is a possible D gene (5 bases). CDR3 length: 15 residues. Germline V gene data show CDR1 as LGHNT and CDR2 as FRNRAP. Trimming pared 5 bases from V and 4 bases from J, leaving 17 bases between.

The chain joins TRBV7-2 to TRBJ1-2; a weak D match, TRBD1 (6 bases). Trimming took off 5 bases at V and 3 bases at J, with 13 bases between the two ends. The CDR3 has 14 amino acids. Germline lookup yields CDR1 SGHTA and CDR2 FQGNSA. In DNA, the CDR3 is TGTGCCAGCAGCCCCGGACAGCGTGACTATGGCTACACCTTC. This encodes CASSPGQRDYGYTF. Complete variable domain (other parts from reference TRBV7-2 and TRBJ1-2): GAGVSQSPSNKVTEKGKDVELRCDPISGHTALYWYRQSLGQGLEFLIYFQGNSAPDKSGLPSDRFSAERTGGSVSTLTIQRTQQEDSAVYLCASSPGQRDYGYTFGSGTRLTVV.

The chain combines TRBV29-1 with TRBJ2-2, with D perhaps matching TRBD2 (5 bases). CDR1 is SQVTM, CDR2 ANQGSEA, per germline. CDR3 length: 13 amino acids. V lost 4 bases and J 2 bases, leaving 8 bases between the germline ends. CDR3 amino acids: CSVGGLNTGELFF. The CDR3 coding sequence is TGCAGCGTTGGAGGGCTCAACACCGGGGAGCTGTTTTTT.

This rearrangement joins TRBV19 to TRBJ2-7; 9 positions match TRBD1. V trimming: 5 bases; J trimming: 3 bases; junction bases outside the gene matches: 5. This CDR3 has 14 residues. CDR1 is LNHDA and CDR2 is SQIVND in the germline V gene (reference sequence). Written as DNA, the CDR3 is TGTGCCAGTAGTGAAGGACAGGGGTACTACGAGCAGTACTTC. Protein product: CASSEGQGYYEQYF.

V gene TRBV29-1 combines with J gene TRBJ2-5, with D tentatively TRBD2 (5 bases). With 6 bases removed from V and 7 bases from J, the gap between germline ends came to 18 bases. CDR3 size: 13 residues. CDR1 is SQVTM and CDR2 is ANQGSEA in the germline V gene. The CDR3 DNA sequence: TGCAGCGTGCAGTACCCTAGCAATGGGACCCAGTACTTC. It codes for CSVQYPSNGTQYF.

The chain employs TRBV10-3 and TRBJ1-6; the D gene is possibly TRBD1 (5 bases). With 3 bases removed from V and 5 bases from J, the gap between germline ends came to 17 bases. The CDR3 contains 17 residues. Germline CDR1 is ENHRY and CDR2 is SYGVKD. For the CDR3, the DNA is TGTGCCATCAGTGATCGACAGTCGACCGGTAATAATTCACCCCTCCACTTT. It specifies CAISDRQSTGNNSPLHF.

This clone was picked up one time. This chain links TRBV18 with TRBJ2-7; 8 bases line up with TRBD1. Germline loops: CDR1 KGHSH, CDR2 LQKENI. This CDR3 has 14 residues. Trimming took 2 bases from V and 2 from J; bases not matched to a gene: 2. The CDR3 protein is CASSPGTGPYEQYF. CDR3 nucleotide sequence: TGTGCCAGCTCACCAGGGACAGGCCCCTACGAGCAGTACTTC.

The chain links TRBV29-1 to TRBJ2-1; 9 bases align to TRBD1. Germline CDR1 reads SQVTM; CDR2 reads ANQGSEA. The CDR3 length is 15 residues. V dropped 0 bases and J dropped 5; count of bases not matched to a gene: 5. As DNA, the CDR3 is TGCAGCGTTGAAGATCGACGGACAGGGGACAATGAGCAGTTCTTC. It specifies CSVEDRRTGDNEQFF.

V and J are TRBV2 and TRBJ1-1; no definite D call. This CDR3 region has 14 residues. The ends were cut back, 2 bases at V and 4 bases at J, with 11 bases in the middle. From germline, CDR1 is SNHLY and CDR2 FYNNEI. CDR3 in amino acids: CASSELDFGTEAFF. For the CDR3, the DNA is TGTGCCAGCAGTGAATTAGATTTTGGCACTGAAGCTTTCTTT.

The rearrangement joins TRBV29-1 to TRBJ1-1; maybe TRBD1 (5 bases). The CDR3 consists of 13 residues. Germline V gives CDR1 SQVTM, CDR2 ANQGSEA. Trimming took 6 bases from V and 1 from J, leaving 12 bases between them. In DNA, the CDR3 is TGCAGCGTCGGCGGGGCAGCGAACACTGAAGCTTTCTTT. It specifies CSVGGAANTEAFF.

A remark on this clone: Other nucleotide sequences in the sample specify the same CDR3. The rearrangement links TRBV5-1 to TRBJ2-7, with TRBD2 identical over 13 bases. Germline V gene sequence: CDR1 SGHRS, CDR2 YFSETQ. Trimming took 0 bases from V and 4 from J; bases not matched to a gene: 7. This CDR3 region has 17 residues. The CDR3 region is CASSLVLAGGILYEQYF. The CDR3 DNA follows: TGCGCCAGCAGCTTGGTACTAGCGGGAGGGATCCTTTACGAGCAGTACTTC.

The chain uses TRBV29-1 and TRBJ1-2; D is perhaps TRBD1 (5 bases). Germline assignment: CDR1 SQVTM and CDR2 ANQGSEA. Trimming removed 5 bases at V and 7 bases at J, with 11 bases between. The CDR3 runs 11 residues. The DNA for the CDR3 is TGCAGCGTTTCAGGGAGGGGTGGCTACACCTTC. It encodes CSVSGRGGYTF.

The rearrangement uses TRBV2 and TRBJ1-6, with 9 positions matching TRBD1. CDR3 length: 14 amino acids. CDR1 and CDR2 from the germline V gene are SNHLY and FYNNEI. V was clipped by 11 bases and J by 7 bases; unmatched bases: 9. In DNA form, the CDR3 reads TGTGCCGCAGACCGGGACAGGGTAAATTCACCCCTCCACTTT. Translated, it gives CAADRDRVNSPLHF.

The CDR3: CAISADRVEPQHF. The CDR3 DNA reads as TGTGCCATCAGTGCCGACAGGGTTGAGCCCCAGCATTTT. This sequence joins TRBV10-3 and TRBJ1-5; TRBD1 matches 7 bases. The CDR3 length is 13 residues. With 4 bases clipped from V and 8 bases from J, the junction kept 5 bases outside the gene matches. The germline gives CDR1 ENHRY, CDR2 SYGVKD.

The chain uses TRBV27 and TRBJ2-3; a weak D match, TRBD1 (7 bases). CDR3 size: 17 residues. Germline CDR1 is MNHEY and CDR2 is SMNVEV (reference sequence). V lost 3 bases to trimming and J lost 0 bases, with 16 bases between them. CDR3 in DNA: TGTGCCAGCAGTTTCTCCCAGGGGGGAACTAGCACAGATACGCAGTATTTT. It is translated as CASSFSQGGTSTDTQYF.

The CDR3 DNA sequence: TGCAGCGTTCGGTCAGGGGGACTGAACACTGAAGCTTTCTTT. Translated, it gives CSVRSGGLNTEAFF. The chain combines TRBV29-1 with TRBJ1-1; TRBD1 matches 7 bases. V lost 5 bases and J lost 0; bases outside the gene matches: 6. The CDR3 length is 14 residues. Germline V gene lookup returns CDR1 SQVTM and CDR2 ANQGSEA.

V usage is TRBV11-3 and J usage is TRBJ2-1; 9 bases match TRBD2. CDR3 size: 17 residues. Germline V gives CDR1 SGHNT, CDR2 YENEEA. V was clipped by 0 bases and J by 3 bases; unmatched bases: 6. The CDR3 sequence is CASSLEKRGAFYNEQFF. Here the CDR3 DNA reads TGTGCCAGCAGCTTAGAAAAGCGGGGGGCCTTCTACAATGAGCAGTTCTTC.

The chain combines TRBV15 with TRBJ2-5, with 7 bases lining up with TRBD2. Per the germline V gene, CDR1 is LNHNV and CDR2 is YYDKDF (reference sequence). The CDR3 contains 15 residues. V was pared by 6 bases and J by 2 bases, with 9 bases of the junction left unmatched. The CDR3 sequence is CATRAQTGRQETQYF. The DNA of the CDR3 is TGTGCCACCAGAGCTCAAACCGGGAGGCAAGAGACCCAGTACTTC.

The chain employs TRBV7-6 and TRBJ2-2, with D possibly matching TRBD2 (6 bases). Trimming stripped 1 base from V and 4 bases from J, with 13 bases between. Germline V gives CDR1 SGHVS, CDR2 FNYEAQ. The CDR3 has 16 amino acids. The CDR3 loop reads CASSLGRRVGTGELFF. The CDR3 DNA follows: TGTGCCAGCAGCTTAGGAAGGAGGGTCGGCACCGGGGAGCTGTTTTTT.

This chain's CDR3 is CASSRDRVETQYF. The CDR3 DNA reads as TGCGCCAGCAGTAGGGACAGGGTGGAGACCCAGTACTTC. The gene calls are TRBV5-1 and TRBJ2-5; 9 nucleotides agree with TRBD1. There are 13 residues in the CDR3. V dropped 5 bases and J dropped 5; count of bases not matched to a gene: 4. The germline V gene encodes CDR1 SGHRS and CDR2 YFSETQ.

This chain joins TRBV11-3 and TRBJ1-1; D is possibly TRBD1 (6 bases). The CDR3 consists of 16 residues. Germline loops: CDR1 SGHNT, CDR2 YENEEA. V lost 5 bases and J 4 bases, leaving 20 bases between the germline ends. CDR3 loop: CASSPGAQGLGTEAFF. The CDR3 coding sequence is TGTGCCAGCAGCCCAGGGGCCCAGGGGCTGGGCACTGAAGCTTTCTTT.

CDR3 DNA: TGTGCCAGCAGCCAAGAGGCCCAGAACACCGGGGAGCTGTTTTTT. Its translation is CASSQEAQNTGELFF. J is TRBJ2-2 and V is TRBV4-2; the D is unclear. V was cut by 0 bases and J by 1 base, with 6 bases left in between. The V gene's germline CDR1 is LGHNA and CDR2 YNFKEQ. The CDR3 covers 15 residues.

The chain couples TRBV25-1 to TRBJ2-1; 7 bases are shared with TRBD2. The V segment lost 3 bases and the J segment 5 bases; nucleotides outside the gene matches: 13. Germline V gene data show CDR1 as MGHDK and CDR2 as SYGVNS. CDR3 length equals 17 residues. The CDR3 sequence is CASSDVTAGAWDNEQFF. The CDR3 DNA reads as TGTGCCAGCAGTGATGTTACGGCGGGAGCCTGGGACAATGAGCAGTTCTTC.

This chain connects TRBV15 to TRBJ2-7; 7 bases match TRBD1. V shed 4 bases, J shed 3 bases, and the junction held 9 bases outside the gene matches. The CDR3 sequence is 15 residues long. Germline V lookup: CDR1 LNHNV, CDR2 YYDKDF (reference sequence). The CDR3 DNA reads as TGTGCCACCAGCACCCGACAGGGAACCTTCTACGAGCAGTACTTC. Amino acid sequence: CATSTRQGTFYEQYF.